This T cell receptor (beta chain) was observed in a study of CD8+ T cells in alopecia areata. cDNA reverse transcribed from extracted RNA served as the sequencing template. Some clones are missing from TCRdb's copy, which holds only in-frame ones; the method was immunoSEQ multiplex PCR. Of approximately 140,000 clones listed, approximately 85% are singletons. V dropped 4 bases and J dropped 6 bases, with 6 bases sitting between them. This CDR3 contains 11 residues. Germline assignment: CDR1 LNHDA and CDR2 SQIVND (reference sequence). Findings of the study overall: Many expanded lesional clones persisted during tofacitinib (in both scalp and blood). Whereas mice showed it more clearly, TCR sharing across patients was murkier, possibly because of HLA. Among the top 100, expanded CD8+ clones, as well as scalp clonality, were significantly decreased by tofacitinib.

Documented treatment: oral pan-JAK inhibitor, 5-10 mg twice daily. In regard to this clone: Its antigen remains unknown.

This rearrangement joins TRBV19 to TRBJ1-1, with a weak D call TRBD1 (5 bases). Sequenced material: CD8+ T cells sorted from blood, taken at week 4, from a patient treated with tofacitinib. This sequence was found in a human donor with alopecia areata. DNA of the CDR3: TGTGCCAGTAGTACCAGGGCTGAAGCTTTCTTT. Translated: CASSTRAEAFF.